A single sample is the source of the 21 T cell receptor beta chains below, sequenced in a study of beta chain features in type 1 diabetes. Expressed TCRB transcripts were sequenced after all isolated RNA was converted to cDNA. Repertoires were generated with immunoSEQ multiplex PCR, while TCRdb's copy carries only in-frame clones and drops some. The profile shows 860,000 or so clones, about 17% of them singletons. Sequenced input: naive CD4+ T cells from blood. These receptors all come from a woman between 18 and 29 years old in good health.

This clone showed up just a few times. The chain links TRBV28 to TRBJ1-5, with D uncertain. CDR3 length: 15 amino acids. Germline CDR1 is MDHEN and CDR2 is SYDVKM. Trimming took 4 bases from V and 1 from J, leaving 11 bases between them. CDR3 nucleotides: TGTGCCAGCAGTTCGTCGGGGTTGAGCAATCAGCCCCAGCATTTT. It encodes CASSSSGLSNQPQHF.

Remarks on this clone: Other DNA variants within this sample encode the same CDR3. V and J are TRBV18 and TRBJ1-1; maybe TRBD1 (6 bases). The germline V gene encodes CDR1 KGHSH and CDR2 LQKENI. V was clipped by 3 bases and J by 5 bases, with 16 bases between them. CDR3 length equals 15 residues. CDR3 amino acids: CASSPQAGGTTEAFF. CDR3 DNA sequence: TGTGCCAGCTCACCGCAGGCGGGGGGCACGACTGAAGCTTTCTTT.

This clone was seen a handful of times. The CDR3 reads CASSPRGDYGYTF. CDR3 nucleotide sequence: TGTGCCAGCAGTCCCCGGGGTGACTATGGCTACACCTTC. The chain combines TRBV27 with TRBJ1-2; D is uncertain. Trimming left V 5 bases short and J 3 bases short, with 10 bases between. Germline CDR1 is MNHEY and CDR2 is SMNVEV (reference sequence). This CDR3 contains 13 residues.

This rearrangement joins TRBV5-1 to TRBJ1-2; D may be TRBD1 (5 bases). The V gene's germline CDR1 is SGHRS and CDR2 YFSETQ. The CDR3 sequence is 15 residues long. V was pared by 0 bases and J by 1 base, with 10 bases between. The CDR3 DNA reads as TGCGCCAGCAGCTTGGCCCCGGGGCTTAACTATGGCTACACCTTC. Its translation: CASSLAPGLNYGYTF. The full variable domain, its missing parts supplied by reference TRBV5-1 and TRBJ1-2, is KAGVTQTPRYLIKTRGQQVTLSCSPISGHRSVSWYQQTPGQGLQFLFEYFSETQRNKGNFPGRFSGRQFSNSRSEMNVSTLELGDSALYLCASSLAPGLNYGYTFGSGTRLTVV.

The chain carries TRBV9 and TRBJ2-7; D is possibly TRBD2 (5 bases). V lost 0 bases to trimming and J lost 2 bases, with 15 bases between them. CDR1 is SGDLS and CDR2 is YYNGEE in the germline V gene. This CDR3 comprises 16 residues. CDR3 amino acids: CASSVDGGSGTYEQYF. The DNA of the CDR3 is TGTGCCAGCAGCGTAGATGGCGGGTCGGGTACCTACGAGCAGTACTTC. The whole variable domain, remainder taken from reference TRBV9 and TRBJ2-7, is DSGVTQTPKHLITATGQRVTLRCSPRSGDLSVYWYQQSLDQGLQFLIQYYNGEERAKGNILERFSAQQFPDLHSELNLSSLELGDSALYFCASSVDGGSGTYEQYFGPGTRLTVT.

This clone was observed a handful of times. The same CDR3 also results from other DNA sequences found in this sample. The CDR3 loop reads CASSFTYEQYF. In DNA form, the CDR3 reads TGTGCCAGCAGCTTCACCTACGAGCAGTACTTC. V gene TRBV11-2 combines with J gene TRBJ2-7; D ambiguous. This CDR3 is built from 11 residues. The germline gives CDR1 SGHAT, CDR2 FQNNGV. Trimming took off 3 bases at V and 2 bases at J, with 2 bases between the two ends.

The chain is built from TRBV5-1 and TRBJ2-3; D gene ambiguous. Germline V gene sequence: CDR1 SGHRS, CDR2 YFSETQ. The CDR3 length is 13 residues. The germline V and J ends were trimmed by 4 bases and 3 bases, with 9 bases remaining between them. The CDR3 DNA reads as TGCGCCAGCAGCACGTACGGGACAGATACGCAGTATTTT. It translates to CASSTYGTDTQYF.

The chain employs TRBV6-4 and TRBJ1-1; D not resolved. Germline CDR1 reads MRHNA; CDR2 reads SNTAGT. The CDR3 is made up of 14 amino acids. V was trimmed by 7 bases and J by 1 base, leaving 13 bases between them. In nucleotides, the CDR3 is TGTGCCAGCACTCCGACGCCGGGGAACACTGAAGCTTTCTTT. Translation: CASTPTPGNTEAFF.

The J gene is TRBJ2-1, the V gene TRBV4-1, with TRBD1 identical over 7 bases. The CDR3 spans 17 residues. Germline V CDR1 and CDR2: MGHRA, YSYEKL. With 0 bases clipped from V and 6 bases from J, the junction kept 11 bases outside the gene matches. The CDR3 reads CASSQEGPGTVGNEQFF. The CDR3 nucleotides are TGCGCCAGCAGCCAAGAGGGTCCCGGGACAGTCGGCAATGAGCAGTTCTTC.

This chain joins TRBV6-6 and TRBJ1-5, with a possible D match to TRBD1 (6 bases). The V gene's germline CDR1 is MNHNY and CDR2 SVGAGI (reference sequence). CDR3 length equals 15 residues. Trimming took 4 bases from V and 2 from J, leaving 12 bases between them. Written as DNA, the CDR3 is TGTGCCAGCAGTTCTGCGGACAGCCGCAATCAGCCCCAGCATTTT. It specifies CASSSADSRNQPQHF.

This clone was recorded a few times. The same CDR3 also results from other DNA sequences found in this sample. This chain connects TRBV9 to TRBJ2-2, with D uncertain. From germline, CDR1 is SGDLS and CDR2 YYNGEE. Trimming left V 4 bases short and J 1 base short, with 2 bases between. The CDR3 consists of 12 residues. The CDR3 protein is CASSLNTGELFF. The DNA for the CDR3 is TGTGCCAGCAGCCTGAACACCGGGGAGCTGTTTTTT. Drawing the rest from reference TRBV9 and TRBJ2-2, the complete variable domain is DSGVTQTPKHLITATGQRVTLRCSPRSGDLSVYWYQQSLDQGLQFLIQYYNGEERAKGNILERFSAQQFPDLHSELNLSSLELGDSALYFCASSLNTGELFFGEGSRLTVL.

The genes are TRBV4-2 and TRBJ2-2; D uncertain. CDR1 LGHNA and CDR2 YNFKEQ come from the germline V gene. CDR3 length: 15 residues. V lost 3 bases to trimming and J lost 0 bases, with 8 bases between them. As DNA, the CDR3 is TGTGCCAGCAGCCATGCACCCACGAACACCGGGGAGCTGTTTTTT. Translating it yields CASSHAPTNTGELFF.

This sequence joins TRBV7-2 and TRBJ2-4; 8 bases agree with TRBD2. This CDR3 contains 13 residues. The junction had 3 bases not matched to a gene; V was cut back by 2 bases and J by 9 bases. The germline V gene encodes CDR1 SGHTA and CDR2 FQGNSA. The CDR3 spells CASSLPGRGIQYF. Here the CDR3 DNA reads TGTGCCAGCAGCTTACCCGGGAGGGGCATTCAGTACTTC.

This clone appeared a few times. This chain connects TRBV28 to TRBJ1-2; weak D call: TRBD1 (5 bases). Trimming stripped 10 bases from V and 4 bases from J, with 10 bases between. The CDR3 is made up of 11 amino acids. Germline CDR1 MDHEN, CDR2 SYDVKM. The CDR3 DNA sequence: TGTGCCACCCGGGGGATCTATGGCTACACCTTC. It encodes CATRGIYGYTF.

This clone was counted only a few times. The CDR3: CATSRDPRWLAGAISEQYF. The CDR3 bases are TGTGCCACCAGCAGAGATCCCCGCTGGCTAGCGGGAGCAATTTCGGAGCAGTACTTC. V gene TRBV15 combines with J gene TRBJ2-7; 10 bases are shared with TRBD2. After removal of 0 bases from V and 7 bases from J, the junction contained 18 bases not matched to a gene. Per germline, CDR1 LNHNV and CDR2 YYDKDF (reference sequence). The CDR3 spans 19 residues.

On this clone itself: Other DNA sequences of this sample code for an identical CDR3. The V gene is TRBV7-9, the J gene TRBJ1-1; D not resolved. V dropped 5 bases and J dropped 0 bases, with 4 bases sitting between them. This CDR3 is 12 amino acids long. Looked up from germline, CDR1 is SEHNR and CDR2 is FQNEAQ (reference sequence). CDR3 residues: CASSPLNTEAFF. DNA of the CDR3: TGTGCCAGCAGCCCACTGAACACTGAAGCTTTCTTT. The entire variable domain, with the rest obtained from reference TRBV7-9 and TRBJ1-1, is as follows: DTGVSQNPRHKITKRGQNVTFRCDPISEHNRLYWYRQTLGQGPEFLTYFQNEAQLEKSRLLSDRFSAERPKGSFSTLEIQRTEQGDSAMYLCASSPLNTEAFFGQGTRLTVV.

This chain joins TRBV6-5 and TRBJ2-5, with 9 bases that match TRBD1. The V and J ends lost 5 bases and 1 base, in that order; junction bases with no gene match: 5. CDR3 size: 15 residues. CDR1 is MNHEY and CDR2 is SVGAGI in the germline V gene. The DNA of the CDR3 is TGTGCCAGCAGTCCATTGGGACAGGGCCAAGAGACCCAGTACTTC. Translating it yields CASSPLGQGQETQYF.

The V gene is TRBV6-1, the J gene TRBJ1-5; D perhaps matches TRBD1 (5 bases). V was cut by 4 bases and J by 9 bases, with 16 bases left in between. This CDR3 region has 14 residues. Germline CDR1 MNHNS, CDR2 SASEGT. Here the CDR3 reads CASSGGTSLGPQHF. The CDR3 region has the DNA TGTGCCAGCAGTGGGGGGACTTCTCTAGGGCCCCAGCATTTT.

This clone turned up a few times. This sequence joins TRBV25-1 and TRBJ2-1; 7 bases match TRBD1. The CDR3 totals 16 residues. With 5 bases clipped from V and 6 bases from J, the junction kept 13 bases outside the gene matches. Germline lookup yields CDR1 MGHDK and CDR2 SYGVNS. The CDR3 protein is CASSPSQYRGSNEQFF. In DNA, the CDR3 is TGTGCCAGCAGTCCTTCCCAATACAGGGGTAGCAATGAGCAGTTCTTC.

Remarks on this clone: Other DNA sequences in the same sample also yield this CDR3. J is TRBJ1-2 and V is TRBV20-1; D not resolved. CDR3 length equals 10 residues. Trimming shortened V by 5 bases and J by 3 bases, and 4 bases separated the two germline ends. The germline CDR1 and CDR2 sequences are DFQATT and SNEGSKA (reference sequence). The chain's CDR3 is CSAPDYGYTF. The CDR3 nucleotides are TGCAGTGCTCCCGACTATGGCTACACCTTC.

The rearrangement uses TRBV6-6 and TRBJ2-5; D is uncertain. The V gene lost 5 bases and the J gene lost 7 bases, with 5 bases spanning the gap. The germline V gene encodes CDR1 MNHNY and CDR2 SVGAGI (reference sequence). The CDR3 runs 10 residues. CDR3 nucleotides: TGTGCCAGCAGTGTCGGGACCCAGTACTTC. Translating gives CASSVGTQYF.